Detailed here is one TCR beta chain. It lacks a known antigen. It has no much larger one-base neighbor in the sample; base qualities were not kept. The High Capacity cDNA Reverse Transcription Kit was used to reverse transcribe all of the isolated RNA, meaning that expressed TCRB transcripts were what got sequenced. Deep immunoSEQ sequencing was applied to naive, central memory and regulatory T cell samples, giving an average of about 3.7 million total reads per sample. After sorted cells were lysed in RLT buffer, RNA was extracted with DNase-treated RNeasy Micro or Mini kits, with the choice depending on cell number. To prevent cross-contamination, every cell subset was processed on its own, while patient and healthy donor samples were processed together. TCRB sequences were amplified from cDNA with the immunoSEQ multiplex PCR, producing 87-bp fragments spanning the CDR3 region. Amplicons were sequenced on the Illumina HiSeq platform. The original methods were these. PCR bias was computationally corrected using synthetic template baselines, reads within Hamming distance 2 were collapsed, and singletons that could not be merged were discarded. Reads were aligned to IMGT to assign V, D and J genes, CDR3 length, and insertions or deletions at six rearrangement sites. Within each subset, clonotype counts were normalized to sorted cell number, after which true diversity and Gini coefficients were computed with the tcR R package. Repertoire sharing was quantified using the overlap coefficient calculated on TCRB nucleotide sequences. TCRdb provides this immuneACCESS table in a form limited to in-frame rearrangements. Some clones are lacking; in checked studies, under half of them reflect an unresolved V gene, and why the rest are absent is not known. That table supplies the V and J calls and clone size; D and trimming were determined from the DNA. The sample data list about 370,000 clones, and about 10% of these were observed just once. The ten top clones hold less than 0.65% of the sample.

Relative to germline, V is 3 bases shorter and J is 0 bases shorter, with 7 bases between their ends. The germline V gene (reference sequence) supplies CDR1 GTSNPN and CDR2 SVGIG. Taken from cysteine to phenylalanine, the CDR3 has 13 residues. The kept DNA is CDR3 alone, 39 bases in frame from the first base. From each donor, a single peripheral blood sample of approximately 0.11 L on average was drawn into heparinised tubes. A BD FACSAria II was used to sort naive, central memory, regulatory and stem cell-like memory CD4+ T cells with a panel that included CD45RO, CCR7, CD25, CD127, CD95 and CD27. Every sorted population had a purity above 95%. Right away, PBMCs were isolated by Lymphoprep density gradient centrifugation and were stained directly, with no culture step. So that batch effects would be minimized, each experiment stained and sorted samples in pairs, pairing one healthy donor with one patient.

This sample was included in a study of beta chain features in type 1 diabetes (dated by TCRdb to between 2018 and 2020). About the study as a whole: Mean age, gender distribution, total cell number and subset yield did not differ between patients and healthy donors. A total of roughly 110 million sorted cells were examined across all samples, and the number of cells per subset was strongly correlated with RNA yield. The study compared TCRB repertoires of sorted circulating CD4+ T cell subsets between recently diagnosed type 1 diabetes patients and matched healthy donors. Naive and central memory subsets were obtained from all 30 or so donors, but regulatory and stem cell-like memory subsets were isolated from only 8 patients and 8 healthy donors. Overall study results and their limits: A moderate but significant shortening of TCRB CDR3 length was observed in type 1 diabetes patients in all four CD4+ subsets. Because the HLA sub-analyses included only small numbers of individuals, any influence of HLA type on TCRB rearrangement was left unresolved. Because cDNA rather than genomic DNA was sequenced, highly expressing activated cells could have been over-represented, although no difference in activation and CD3 levels was found between groups. Patients with type 1 diabetes made fewer insertions and deleted more nucleotides at VDJ recombination sites, implying thymic rearrangement abnormalities. Shorter templates might have been favored by PCR, but patient and control samples were amplified and corrected together, so both groups would have been affected equally by any skew. Naive, central memory and regulatory TCRB repertoires appeared to be more alike among patients than among healthy donors.

The chain employs TRBV30 and TRBJ2-3, with the D segment identity uncertain. The receptor was isolated from a man aged 25-40 years with type 1 diabetes. The sequencing input was central memory CD4+ T cells from blood. The DNA sequence is TGTGCCTGGAGACAGTCTAGCACAGATACGCAGTATTTT. Its amino acids are CAWRQSSTDTQYF.